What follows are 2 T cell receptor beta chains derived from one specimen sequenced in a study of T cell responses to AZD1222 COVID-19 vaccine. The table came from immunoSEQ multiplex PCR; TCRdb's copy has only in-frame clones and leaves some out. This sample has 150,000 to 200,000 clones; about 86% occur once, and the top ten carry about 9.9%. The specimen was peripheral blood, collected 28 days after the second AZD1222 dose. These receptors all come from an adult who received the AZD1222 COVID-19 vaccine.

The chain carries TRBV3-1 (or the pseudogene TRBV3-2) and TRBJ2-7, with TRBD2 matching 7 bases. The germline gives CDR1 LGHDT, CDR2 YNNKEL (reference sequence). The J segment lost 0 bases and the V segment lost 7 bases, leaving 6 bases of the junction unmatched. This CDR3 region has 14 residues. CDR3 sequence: CASTLGGTSYEQYF. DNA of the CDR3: TGTGCCAGCACCCTGGGGGGGACCTCCTACGAGCAGTACTTC.

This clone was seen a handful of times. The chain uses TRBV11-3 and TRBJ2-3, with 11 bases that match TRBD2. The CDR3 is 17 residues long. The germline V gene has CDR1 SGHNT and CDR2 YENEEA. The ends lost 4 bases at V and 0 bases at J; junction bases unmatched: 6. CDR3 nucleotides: TGTGCCAGCAGCTCGGCTAGCGGGGGGCCTAGCACAGATACGCAGTATTTT. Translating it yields CASSSASGGPSTDTQYF.